This TCR beta chain was sequenced for a study of blood T cells in healthy people across ages. The study, taken as a whole, reports: Long-lived donors carried more naive CD4+ cells and greater diversity than aged donors. Diversity estimated from one million T cells was considered an underestimate.

This CDR3 has 14 residues. The germline V gene encodes CDR1 LGHDT and CDR2 YNNKEL (reference sequence). V was clipped by 3 bases and J by 4 bases; unmatched bases: 5. A single count supports this clonotype. Its antigen is undetermined. A second roughly 6 to 12 cycle PCR used barcoded and J-beta primers. TCRdb passed the 5' RACE reads through MiXCR, listing each CDR3 protein once. The sample has around 800,000 distinct CDR3 sequences; roughly 26% are singletons. The same data also went into a second study, on T cells of mothers and their children. Per that paper: The TCR beta CDR3 read count exceeded 10 million for each mother and was about 3 million for each child. Unrelated pairs and related pairs have their TCR recombination output shaped similarly by thymic selection.

The J gene is TRBJ2-5, the V gene TRBV3-1, with 7 bases lining up with TRBD2. This sequence originates from a boy between 10 and 17 years old in good health. The specimen was blood. The CDR3 reads CASSHPAGTETQYF. The CDR3, as DNA: TGTGCCAGCAGCCACCCAGCGGGGACAGAGACCCAGTACTTC.